The rows below give T cell receptor beta chains drawn from one sample of a study of cytomegalovirus exposure and HLA in healthy donors. Sequencing was performed with immunoSEQ multiplex PCR; in TCRdb, only in-frame clones are kept and a portion is missing. The sample holds some 180,000 clones; approximately 77% are singletons and the top ten take roughly 3.1%. Sequences were obtained from PBMCs. The receptors derive from a man aged 40-50 years in good health and CMV-seropositive. CDR3s include the opening cysteine and the closing phenylalanine or tryptophan. Each record gives: D gene, V gene, J gene, clone size, CDR3 DNA, CDR3 protein. D genes are given only for firm matches. A row's size may be missing; if present it is once, few, many or a size class.

-	TRBV19	TRBJ2-2	-	TGTGCCAGTAGTTCTCAGGGAAGCACCGGGGAGCTGTTTTTT	CASSSQGSTGELFF
TRBD2	TRBV6-4	TRBJ2-1	-	TGTGCCAGCAGTACCACCGGGACTAGCGGGAATGAGCAGTTCTTC	CASSTTGTSGNEQFF
TRBD2	TRBV9	TRBJ2-7	-	TGTGCCAGCAGCCCGGGACTAGCGGGAGCCGCGTACGAGCAGTACTTC	CASSPGLAGAAYEQYF
TRBD2	TRBV4-2	TRBJ2-7	-	TGTGCCAGCAGCCAAGATGGGTTAGTAGCGGGGAGGGGCGAGCAGTACTTC	CASSQDGLVAGRGEQYF
TRBD2	TRBV19	TRBJ2-1	-	TGTGCCAGTAGTATGCTAGCGGACGTCAATGAGCAGTTCTTC	CASSMLADVNEQFF
TRBD1	TRBV6-1	TRBJ2-6	-	TGTGCCAGCAGTGAGGGCGACAGGGGGGATACTGGGGCCAACGTCCTGACTTTC	CASSEGDRGDTGANVLTF
-	TRBV7-9	TRBJ1-5	-	TGTGCCAGCAGCCCCCCCGGAGCCCATCAGCCCCAGCATTTT	CASSPPGAHQPQHF
-	TRBV7-2	TRBJ2-7	few	TGTGCCAGCAGCCAGGGGCTTCCCTACGAGCAGTACTTC	CASSQGLPYEQYF
-	TRBV6-1	TRBJ1-1	-	TGTGCCAGCCCCAAGGCAGGAGGGACTGAAGCTTTCTTT	CASPKAGGTEAFF
-	TRBV5-1	TRBJ1-5	-	TGCGCCAGCAGCCCGGACGGGAGTGGGCGTCAGCCCCAGCATTTT	CASSPDGSGRQPQHF
-	TRBV5-1	TRBJ2-3	-	TGCGCCAGCAGCTTAGGCCAGGGAGGAACAGATACGCAGTATTTT	CASSLGQGGTDTQYF
TRBD1	TRBV7-6	TRBJ2-7	-	TGTGCCAGCAGCTCGCTGGGACAGGCCTACGAGCAGTACTTC	CASSSLGQAYEQYF
-	TRBV11-3	TRBJ2-2	-	TGTGCCAGCAGCTTAGGGGGCGGATCCGGGGAGCTGTTTTTT	CASSLGGGSGELFF
-	TRBV6-4	TRBJ1-2	-	TGTGCCAGCAGTGACCCCCGGGCAGGGGACTATGGCTACACCTTC	CASSDPRAGDYGYTF
-	TRBV4-2	TRBJ1-1	few	TGTGCCAGCAGCCGAGGCGGGGCCACGAACACTGAAGCTTTCTTT	CASSRGGATNTEAFF
-	TRBV10-3	TRBJ1-1	-	TGTGCCATCAGTCACTCAGGGGCGAACACTGAAGCTTTCTTT	CAISHSGANTEAFF
-	TRBV7-9	TRBJ1-5	few	TGTGCCAGCAGCCTCGGCGGGGATCAGCCCCAGCATTTT	CASSLGGDQPQHF
TRBD2	TRBV5-1	TRBJ2-4	-	TGCGCCAGCAGCTCGGGACTAGCGGGGGGCAAAAACATTCAGTACTTC	CASSSGLAGGKNIQYF
TRBD2	TRBV12-5	TRBJ2-2	once	TGTGCTAGTGGCCCCTCGCGGGGGGGGCAGGGTGTCGGGGAGCTGTTTTTT	CASGPSRGGQGVGELFF
TRBD1	TRBV6-1	TRBJ2-7	-	TGTGCCAGCAACGACCAGGGGGCGCGCGAGCAGTACTTC	CASNDQGAREQYF
-	TRBV2	TRBJ2-7	-	TGTGCCAGCAGTGGTCAGGGATACGAGCAGTACTTC	CASSGQGYEQYF
TRBD1	TRBV7-9	TRBJ1-3	-	TGTGCCAGCAGCTTAGATGGGACAGGGACGGGAAACACCATATATTTT	CASSLDGTGTGNTIYF
-	TRBV19	TRBJ2-5	few	TGTGCCAGTAGTAAGGAGTCAGTCCAAGAGACCCAGTACTTC	CASSKESVQETQYF
-	TRBV10-3	TRBJ2-5	-	TGTGCCATCAGCTCTAACCGACAGGAGCGCCTTCAAGAGACCCAGTACTTC	CAISSNRQERLQETQYF